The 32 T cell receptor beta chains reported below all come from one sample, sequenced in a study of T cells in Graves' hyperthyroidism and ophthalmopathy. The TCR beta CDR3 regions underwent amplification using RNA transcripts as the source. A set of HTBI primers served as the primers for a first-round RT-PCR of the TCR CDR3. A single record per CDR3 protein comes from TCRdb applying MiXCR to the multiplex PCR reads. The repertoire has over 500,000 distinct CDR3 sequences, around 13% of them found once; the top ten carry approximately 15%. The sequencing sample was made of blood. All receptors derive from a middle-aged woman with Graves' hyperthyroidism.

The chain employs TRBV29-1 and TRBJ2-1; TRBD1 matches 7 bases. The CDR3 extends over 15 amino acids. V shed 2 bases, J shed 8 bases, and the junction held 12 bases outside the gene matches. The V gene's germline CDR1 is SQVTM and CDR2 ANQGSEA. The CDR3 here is CSVEPRQGRRDEQFF. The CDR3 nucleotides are TGCAGCGTTGAACCACGACAGGGTCGTAGGGATGAGCAGTTCTTC.

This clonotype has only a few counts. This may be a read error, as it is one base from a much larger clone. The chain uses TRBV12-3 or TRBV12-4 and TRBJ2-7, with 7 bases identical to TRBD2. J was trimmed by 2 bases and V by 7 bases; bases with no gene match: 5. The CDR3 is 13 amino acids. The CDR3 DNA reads TGTGCCAGCACCCCCGGGACTACCTACGAGCAGTACTTC. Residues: CASTPGTTYEQYF.

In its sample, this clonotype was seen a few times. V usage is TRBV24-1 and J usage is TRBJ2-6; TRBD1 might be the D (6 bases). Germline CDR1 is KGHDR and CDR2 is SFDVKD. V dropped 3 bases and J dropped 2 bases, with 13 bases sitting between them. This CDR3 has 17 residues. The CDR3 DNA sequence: TGTGCCACCAGTGATGCCCTGACAGGAGCTGGGGCCAACGTCCTGACTTTC. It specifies CATSDALTGAGANVLTF.

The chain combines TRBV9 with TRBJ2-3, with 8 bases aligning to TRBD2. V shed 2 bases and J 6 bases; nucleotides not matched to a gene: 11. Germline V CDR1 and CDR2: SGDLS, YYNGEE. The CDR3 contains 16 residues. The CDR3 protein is CASSVSRAGGLDTQYF. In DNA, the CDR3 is TGTGCCAGCAGCGTCTCAAGGGCGGGAGGTTTGGATACGCAGTATTTT.

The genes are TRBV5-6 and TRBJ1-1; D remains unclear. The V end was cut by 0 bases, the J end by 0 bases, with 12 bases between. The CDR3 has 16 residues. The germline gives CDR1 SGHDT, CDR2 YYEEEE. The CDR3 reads CASSLVGRMMNTEAFF. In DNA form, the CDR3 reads TGTGCCAGCAGCTTGGTAGGACGGATGATGAACACTGAAGCTTTCTTT.

CDR3 sequence: CASSLAPGETSGNTIYF. Here the CDR3 DNA reads TGCGCCAGCAGCTTGGCCCCAGGGGAGACCTCTGGAAACACCATATATTTT. The chain carries TRBV5-1 and TRBJ1-3; a possible D gene is TRBD1 (6 bases). Germline CDR1 is SGHRS and CDR2 is YFSETQ. V lost 0 bases and J lost 0, with 13 bases in between. The length of the CDR3 is 17 residues.

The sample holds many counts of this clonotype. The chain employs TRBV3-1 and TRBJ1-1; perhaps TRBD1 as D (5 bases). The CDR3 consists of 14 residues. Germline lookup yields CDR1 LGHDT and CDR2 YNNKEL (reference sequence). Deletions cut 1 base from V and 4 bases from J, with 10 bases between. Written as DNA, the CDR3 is TGTGCCAGCAGCCAAGCCAGGGTTGGCACTGAAGCTTTCTTT. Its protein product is CASSQARVGTEAFF. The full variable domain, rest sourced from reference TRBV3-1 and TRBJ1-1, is DTAVSQTPKYLVTQMGNDKSIKCEQNLGHDTMYWYKQDSKKFLKIMFSYNNKELIINETVPNRFSPKSPDKAHLNLHINSLELGDSAVYFCASSQARVGTEAFFGQGTRLTVV.

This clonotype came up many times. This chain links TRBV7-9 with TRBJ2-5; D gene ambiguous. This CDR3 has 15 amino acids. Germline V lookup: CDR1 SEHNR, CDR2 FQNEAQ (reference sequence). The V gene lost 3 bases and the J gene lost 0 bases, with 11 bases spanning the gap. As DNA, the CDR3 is TGTGCCAGCAGCTTCCCCTCGCTGTACCAAGAGACCCAGTACTTC. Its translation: CASSFPSLYQETQYF.

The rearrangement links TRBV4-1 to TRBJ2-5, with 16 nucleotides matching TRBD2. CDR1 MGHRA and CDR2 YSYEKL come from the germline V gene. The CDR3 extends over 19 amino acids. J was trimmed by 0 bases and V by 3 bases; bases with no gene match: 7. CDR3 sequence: CASSHPGLAGGPYQETQYF. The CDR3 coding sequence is TGCGCCAGCAGCCATCCGGGACTAGCGGGAGGGCCGTACCAAGAGACCCAGTACTTC.

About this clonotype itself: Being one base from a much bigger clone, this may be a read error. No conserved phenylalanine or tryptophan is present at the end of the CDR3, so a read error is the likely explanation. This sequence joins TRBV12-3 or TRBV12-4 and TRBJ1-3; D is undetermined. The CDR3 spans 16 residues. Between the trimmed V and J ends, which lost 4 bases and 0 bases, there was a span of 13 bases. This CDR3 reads CASSSAGVDSGNTIYL. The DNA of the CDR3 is TGTGCCAGCAGTTCGGCCGGGGTTGACTCTGGAAACACCATATATCTT.

This CDR3 is CASSRTGSLSYEQYF. As DNA, the CDR3 is TGTGCCAGCAGCAGGACGGGGAGCCTGAGCTACGAGCAGTACTTC. This chain joins TRBV12-3 or TRBV12-4 and TRBJ2-7, with a tentative D call TRBD2 (5 bases). The CDR3 extends over 15 amino acids. Trimming shortened V by 6 bases and J by 3 bases, and 18 bases separated the two germline ends.

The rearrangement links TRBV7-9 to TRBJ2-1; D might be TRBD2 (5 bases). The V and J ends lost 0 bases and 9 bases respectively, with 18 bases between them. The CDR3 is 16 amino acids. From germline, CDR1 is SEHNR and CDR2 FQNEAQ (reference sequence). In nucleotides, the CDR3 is TGTGCCAGCAGCTTAGCGGGTACGGGGATTCCTCCTGAGCAGTTCTTC. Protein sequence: CASSLAGTGIPPEQFF.

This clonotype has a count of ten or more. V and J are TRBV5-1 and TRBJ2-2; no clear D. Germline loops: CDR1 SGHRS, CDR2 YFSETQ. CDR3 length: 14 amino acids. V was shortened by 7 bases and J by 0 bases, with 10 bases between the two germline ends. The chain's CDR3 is CASSKESNTGELFF. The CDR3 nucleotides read TGCGCCAGCTCCAAGGAATCGAACACCGGGGAGCTGTTTTTT.

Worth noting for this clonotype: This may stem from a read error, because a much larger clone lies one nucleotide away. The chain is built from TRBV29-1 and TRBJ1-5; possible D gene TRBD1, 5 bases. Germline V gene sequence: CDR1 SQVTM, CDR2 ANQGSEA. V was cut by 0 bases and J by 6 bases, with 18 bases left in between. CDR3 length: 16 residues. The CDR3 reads CSVEDLQGISSQPQHF. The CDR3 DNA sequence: TGCAGCGTTGAAGATCTTCAGGGTATATCAAGTCAGCCCCAGCATTTT.

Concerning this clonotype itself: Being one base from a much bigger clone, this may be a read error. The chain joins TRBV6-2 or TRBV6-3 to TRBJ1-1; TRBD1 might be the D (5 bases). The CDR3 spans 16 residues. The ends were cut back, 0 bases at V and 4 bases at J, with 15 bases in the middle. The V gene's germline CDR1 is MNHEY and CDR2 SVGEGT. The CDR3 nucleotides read TGTGCCAGCAGTTACTCGATCAGGGCGCGAGTCACTGAAGCTTTCTTT. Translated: CASSYSIRARVTEAFF.

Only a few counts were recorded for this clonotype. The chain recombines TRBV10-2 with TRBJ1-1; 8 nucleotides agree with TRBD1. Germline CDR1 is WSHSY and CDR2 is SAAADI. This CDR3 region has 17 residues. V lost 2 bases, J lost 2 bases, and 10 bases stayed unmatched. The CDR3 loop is CASSEMGGQVDNTEAFF. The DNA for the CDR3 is TGCGCCAGCAGTGAGATGGGGGGACAGGTCGATAACACTGAAGCTTTCTTT.

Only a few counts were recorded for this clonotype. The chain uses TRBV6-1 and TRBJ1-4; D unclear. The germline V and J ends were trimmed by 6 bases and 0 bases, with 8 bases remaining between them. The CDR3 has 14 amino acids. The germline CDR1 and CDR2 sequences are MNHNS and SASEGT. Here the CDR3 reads CASRDPSTNEKLFF. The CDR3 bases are TGTGCCAGCAGGGATCCTTCAACTAATGAAAAACTGTTTTTT.

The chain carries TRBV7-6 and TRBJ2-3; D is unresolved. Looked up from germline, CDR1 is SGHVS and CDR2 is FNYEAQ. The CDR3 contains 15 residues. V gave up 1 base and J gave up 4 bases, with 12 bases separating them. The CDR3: CASSLGPRESDTQYF. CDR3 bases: TGTGCCAGCAGCTTAGGACCGAGAGAGTCAGATACGCAGTATTTT.

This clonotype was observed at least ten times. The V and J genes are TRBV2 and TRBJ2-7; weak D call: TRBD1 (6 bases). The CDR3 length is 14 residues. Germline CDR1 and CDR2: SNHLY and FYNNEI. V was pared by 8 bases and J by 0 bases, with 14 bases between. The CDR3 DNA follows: TGTGCCAGCGTTGGGTGGACAGCCTCCTACGAGCAGTACTTC. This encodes CASVGWTASYEQYF. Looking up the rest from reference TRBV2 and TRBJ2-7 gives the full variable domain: EPEVTQTPSHQVTQMGQEVILRCVPISNHLYFYWYRQILGQKVEFLVSFYNNEISEKSEIFDDQFSVERPDGSNFTLKIRSTKLEDSAMYFCASVGWTASYEQYFGPGTRLTVT.

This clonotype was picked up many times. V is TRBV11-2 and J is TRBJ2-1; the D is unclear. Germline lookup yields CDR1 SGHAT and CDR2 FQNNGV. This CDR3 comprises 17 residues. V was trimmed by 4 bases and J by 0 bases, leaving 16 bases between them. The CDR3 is CASSSKGTFLSYNEQFF. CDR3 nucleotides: TGTGCCAGCAGCTCGAAGGGAACTTTTCTCTCCTACAATGAGCAGTTCTTC.

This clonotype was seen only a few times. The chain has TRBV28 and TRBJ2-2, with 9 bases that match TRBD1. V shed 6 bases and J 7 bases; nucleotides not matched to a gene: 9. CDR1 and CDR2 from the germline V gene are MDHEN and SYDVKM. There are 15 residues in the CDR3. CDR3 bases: TGTGCCAGCAGCTCGGGACAGGGTATAATCGGGGAGCTGTTTTTT. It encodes CASSSGQGIIGELFF.

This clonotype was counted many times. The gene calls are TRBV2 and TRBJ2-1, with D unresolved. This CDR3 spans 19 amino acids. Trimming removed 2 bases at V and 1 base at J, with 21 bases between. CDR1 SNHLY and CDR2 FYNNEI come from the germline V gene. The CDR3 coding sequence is TGTGCCAGCAGTGAAATATGGTCCATGGGGTTAGGTTCCTACAATGAGCAGTTCTTC. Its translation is CASSEIWSMGLGSYNEQFF. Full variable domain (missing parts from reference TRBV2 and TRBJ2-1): EPEVTQTPSHQVTQMGQEVILRCVPISNHLYFYWYRQILGQKVEFLVSFYNNEISEKSEIFDDQFSVERPDGSNFTLKIRSTKLEDSAMYFCASSEIWSMGLGSYNEQFFGPGTRLTVL.

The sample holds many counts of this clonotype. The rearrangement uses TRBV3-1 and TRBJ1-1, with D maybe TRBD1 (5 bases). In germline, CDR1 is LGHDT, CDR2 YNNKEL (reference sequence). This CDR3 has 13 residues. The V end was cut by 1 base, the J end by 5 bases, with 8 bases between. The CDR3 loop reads CASSQGGGTEAFF. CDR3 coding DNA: TGTGCCAGCAGCCAAGGGGGCGGAACTGAAGCTTTCTTT.

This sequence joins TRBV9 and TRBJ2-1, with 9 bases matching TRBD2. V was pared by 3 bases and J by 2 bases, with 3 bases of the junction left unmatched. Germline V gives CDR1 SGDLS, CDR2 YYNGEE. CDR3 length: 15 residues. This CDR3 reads CASSAPSGTYNEQFF. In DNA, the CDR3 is TGTGCCAGCAGCGCTCCTAGCGGGACCTACAATGAGCAGTTCTTC.

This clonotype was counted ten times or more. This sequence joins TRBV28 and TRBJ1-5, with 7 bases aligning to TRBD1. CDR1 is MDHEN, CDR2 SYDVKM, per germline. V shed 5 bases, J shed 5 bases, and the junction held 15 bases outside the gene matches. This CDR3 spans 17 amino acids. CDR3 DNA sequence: TGTGCCAGCAGTCTGGACAGGATCTTACCAGTCGATCAGCCCCAGCATTTT. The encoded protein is CASSLDRILPVDQPQHF.

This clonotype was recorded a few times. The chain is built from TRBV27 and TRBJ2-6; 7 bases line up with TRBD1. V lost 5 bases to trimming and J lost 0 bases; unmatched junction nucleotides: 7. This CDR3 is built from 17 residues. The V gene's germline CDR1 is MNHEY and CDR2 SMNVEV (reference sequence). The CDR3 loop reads CASSPRDSFSGANVLTF. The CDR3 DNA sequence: TGTGCCAGCAGTCCCCGGGACAGCTTCTCTGGGGCCAACGTCCTGACTTTC. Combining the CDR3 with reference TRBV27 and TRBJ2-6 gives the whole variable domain EAQVTQNPRYLITVTGKKLTVTCSQNMNHEYMSWYRQDPGLGLRQIYYSMNVEVTDKGDVPEGYKVSRKEKRNFPLILESPSPNQTSLYFCASSPRDSFSGANVLTFGAGSRLTVL.

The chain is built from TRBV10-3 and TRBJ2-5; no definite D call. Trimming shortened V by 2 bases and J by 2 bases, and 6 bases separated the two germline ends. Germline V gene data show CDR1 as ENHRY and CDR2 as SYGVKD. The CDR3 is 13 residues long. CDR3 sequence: CAISEAVQETQYF. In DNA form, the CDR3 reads TGTGCCATCAGTGAGGCGGTACAAGAGACCCAGTACTTC.

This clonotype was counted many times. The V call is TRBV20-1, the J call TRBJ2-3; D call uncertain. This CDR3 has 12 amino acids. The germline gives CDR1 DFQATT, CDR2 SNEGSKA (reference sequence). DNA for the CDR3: TGCAGCGCGTATCATGGCACAGATACGCAGTATTTT. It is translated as CSAYHGTDTQYF.

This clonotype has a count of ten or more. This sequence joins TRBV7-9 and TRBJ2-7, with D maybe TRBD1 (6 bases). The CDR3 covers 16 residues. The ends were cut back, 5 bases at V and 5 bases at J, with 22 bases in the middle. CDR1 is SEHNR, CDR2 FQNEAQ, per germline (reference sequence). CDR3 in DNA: TGTGCCAGCAGCCCCTCCTCAACAGGGCCCACTGACGAGCAGTACTTC. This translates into CASSPSSTGPTDEQYF.

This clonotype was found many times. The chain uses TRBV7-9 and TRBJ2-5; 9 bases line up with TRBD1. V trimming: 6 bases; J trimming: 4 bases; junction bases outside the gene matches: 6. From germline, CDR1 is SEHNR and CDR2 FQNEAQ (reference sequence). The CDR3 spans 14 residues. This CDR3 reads CASSPTGGPETQYF. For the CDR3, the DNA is TGTGCCAGCAGTCCAACAGGGGGCCCAGAGACCCAGTACTTC.

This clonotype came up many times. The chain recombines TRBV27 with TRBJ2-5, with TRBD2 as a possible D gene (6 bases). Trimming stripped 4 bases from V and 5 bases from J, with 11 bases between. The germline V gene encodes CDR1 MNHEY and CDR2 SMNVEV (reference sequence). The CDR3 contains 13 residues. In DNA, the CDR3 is TGTGCCAGCAGTTCAGGGAGGAGGGAGACCCAGTACTTC. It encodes CASSSGRRETQYF.

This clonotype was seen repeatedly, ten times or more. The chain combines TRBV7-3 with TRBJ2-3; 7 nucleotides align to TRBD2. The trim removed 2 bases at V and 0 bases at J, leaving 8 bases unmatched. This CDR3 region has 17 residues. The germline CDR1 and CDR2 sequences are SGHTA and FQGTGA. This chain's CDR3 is CASSLGPSGTSTDTQYF. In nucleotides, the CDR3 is TGTGCCAGCAGCTTAGGGCCTAGCGGTACTAGCACAGATACGCAGTATTTT.